This T cell receptor (beta chain) was identified during a study of spatial heterogeneity in lung cancer. Study-wide context: Follow-up PBMC specimens underwent sequencing when available; their median timing was roughly 2 years after resection. The average count in raw reads for each unique TCR and UMI combination exceeded eight appearances.

One entry per CDR3 protein, called by TCRdb with MiXCR from the 5' RACE reads. The table has about 120,000 distinct CDR3 sequences, 12% seen once. The table lists this clonotype with many counts. Time point defined: blood at routine non-recurrence follow-up after resection. Unsorted whole RNA from tumor, nontumor lung or frozen PBMC underwent sequencing. In germline, CDR1 is DFQATT, CDR2 SNEGSKA (reference sequence). The CDR3 runs to 12 residues. With 1 base removed from V and 8 bases from J, the gap between germline ends came to 8 bases. The sequenced sample was PBMCs, obtained at follow-up. The source of this sequence is a male donor with early-stage non-small cell lung cancer. The chain employs TRBV20-1 and TRBJ1-4; tentatively, D is TRBD1 (5 bases). CDR3 nucleotides: TGCAGTGCTAGAGGGACATTCGAAAAACTGTTTTTT. This codes for CSARGTFEKLFF.